The present T cell receptor (beta chain) was sequenced within a study of cytomegalovirus exposure and HLA in healthy donors. The study's findings and limits: Diagnosis of cytomegalovirus status made by the classifier reportedly showed high specificity and sensitivity. V- and J-gene trimming of TCR beta was linked (in a later analysis) to a missense DCLRE1C variant. The listing of approximately 160 TCR beta chains classed them as cytomegalovirus-associated. Usually a TCR sequence was rare, but some public TCRs were found in many donors.

CDR1 and CDR2 (germline): MGHRA, YSYEKL. This CDR3 spans 17 amino acids. The ends lost 4 bases at V and 0 bases at J; junction bases unmatched: 6. This clone was detected a few times. Its antigen is unknown. Primers: 60 Vbeta forward and 13 Jbeta reverse. Libraries were prepared by immunoSEQ multiplex PCR; TCRdb keeps only in-frame clonotypes and omits some of them. The sample shows under 150,000 clones, about 80% of them seen only once. This chain joins TRBV4-1 and TRBJ2-3; 11 bases line up with TRBD2. Input material: PBMCs. This sequence was found in a woman aged 45-65 years in good health and CMV-seropositive. In DNA form, the CDR3 reads TGCGCCAGCAGCCGCCGACTAGCGGGAACTAGCACAGATACGCAGTATTTT. Protein sequence: CASSRRLAGTSTDTQYF.